Below, 8 T cell receptor beta chains from the same sample are listed, as sequenced in a study of Ad26.COV2.S vaccination and SARS-CoV-2 variants. Treatment reported: roughly 19 received Ad26.COV2.S at low or high dose, single or two shots; 5 received placebo; per-sample allocation not given. It was on day 63 after the first vaccine or placebo injection that samples were taken. Libraries were prepared by immunoSEQ multiplex PCR; TCRdb keeps only in-frame clonotypes and omits some of them. The sample consists of hundreds of thousands of clones, approximately 90% of them appearing once. The sequencing used peripheral blood, collected in a trial of Ad26.COV2.S vaccine versus placebo. These receptors were obtained from a person aged 18-60 years who received the Ad26.COV2.S COVID-19 vaccine or a placebo.

The CDR3 nucleotides are TGTGCCAGCAGTGAAGCGGGACTAGCGGGAGCAGATACGCAGTATTTT. It yields the protein CASSEAGLAGADTQYF. The rearrangement joins TRBV6-1 to TRBJ2-3, with 14 bases fitting TRBD2. Germline V CDR1 and CDR2: MNHNS, SASEGT. The CDR3 runs 16 residues. V shed 0 bases, J shed 4 bases, and the junction held 0 bases outside the gene matches.

The gene calls are TRBV5-1 and TRBJ1-4; D uncertain. The CDR3 spans 14 residues. Trimming pared 0 bases from V and 5 bases from J, leaving 8 bases between. Germline values: CDR1 SGHRS, CDR2 YFSETQ. CDR3 sequence reads: CASSLGTVNEKLFF. The CDR3 DNA is TGCGCCAGCAGCTTGGGGACGGTGAATGAAAAACTGTTTTTT.

The table lists this clone with a few counts. This chain links TRBV12-5 with TRBJ2-2; 7 bases are shared with TRBD2. Germline V gives CDR1 LGHNT, CDR2 FRNRAP. Germline trimming cut 8 bases from V and 3 bases from J; bases unmatched to any gene: 24. The CDR3 totals 20 residues. The chain's CDR3 is CASSFIVSGLRESYTGELFF. CDR3 in DNA: TGTGCTAGTTCATTTATAGTTTCTGGGTTGCGGGAGAGCTACACCGGGGAGCTGTTTTTT.

The chain uses TRBV28 and TRBJ1-2, with 7 positions matching TRBD1. Per germline, CDR1 MDHEN and CDR2 SYDVKM. V lost 1 base and J lost 8; bases outside the gene matches: 7. The CDR3 spans 14 residues. CDR3 nucleotides: TGTGCCAGCAGTTTATATGGCAGGGGGAAAGGCTACACCTTC. Encoded protein: CASSLYGRGKGYTF.

This clone was recorded once. The chain employs TRBV3-1 (or the pseudogene TRBV3-2) and TRBJ2-5, with D uncertain. This CDR3 comprises 14 residues. The germline CDR1 and CDR2 sequences are LGHDT and YNNKEL (reference sequence). Trimming removed 0 bases from V and 5 bases from J, with 10 bases in between. The CDR3 protein is CASSQDLVAETQYF. CDR3 sequence (DNA): TGTGCCAGCAGCCAAGATCTAGTAGCTGAGACCCAGTACTTC.

The chain combines TRBV6-6 with TRBJ1-2; 10 bases are a match to TRBD1. The CDR3 sequence is 14 residues long. CDR1 and CDR2 from the germline V gene are MNHNY and SVGAGI (reference sequence). V was clipped by 6 bases and J by 4 bases; unmatched bases: 5. This CDR3 is CASRGTGDTYGYTF. The CDR3 DNA is TGTGCCAGCAGAGGGACAGGGGACACCTATGGCTACACCTTC.

This rearrangement joins TRBV2 to TRBJ1-4; D is ambiguous. Germline CDR1 is SNHLY and CDR2 is FYNNEI. The CDR3 is 13 amino acids. V dropped 3 bases and J dropped 5 bases, with 7 bases sitting between them. The CDR3 DNA reads TGTGCCAGCAGTGACACGGGGAATGAAAAACTGTTTTTT. Protein product: CASSDTGNEKLFF.

The chain has TRBV24-1 and TRBJ1-2; 10 nucleotides match TRBD1. The CDR3 has 13 amino acids. The V gene end was trimmed by 5 bases and the J gene end by 7 bases; junction bases not matched to a gene: 3. The germline V gene encodes CDR1 KGHDR and CDR2 SFDVKD. The CDR3 here is CATSGTGGSGYTF. CDR3 DNA: TGTGCCACCAGTGGGACAGGGGGAAGTGGCTACACCTTC.